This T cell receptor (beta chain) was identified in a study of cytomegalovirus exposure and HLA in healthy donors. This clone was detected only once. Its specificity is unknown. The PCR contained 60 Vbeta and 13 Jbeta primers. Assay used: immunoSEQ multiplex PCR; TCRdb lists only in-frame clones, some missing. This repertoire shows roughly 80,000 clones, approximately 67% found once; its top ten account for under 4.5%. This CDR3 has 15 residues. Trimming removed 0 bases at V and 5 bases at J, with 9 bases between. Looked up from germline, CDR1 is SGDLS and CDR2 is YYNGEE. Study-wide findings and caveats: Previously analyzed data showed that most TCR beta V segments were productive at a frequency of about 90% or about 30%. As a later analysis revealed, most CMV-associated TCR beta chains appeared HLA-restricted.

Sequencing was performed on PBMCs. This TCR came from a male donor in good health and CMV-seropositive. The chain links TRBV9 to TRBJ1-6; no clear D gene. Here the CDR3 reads CASSVATHDNSPLHF. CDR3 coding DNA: TGTGCCAGCAGCGTAGCTACCCACGATAATTCACCCCTCCACTTT.